The T cell receptor beta chain described here comes from a study of T cells in localized non-small cell lung cancer. CDR1 SQVTM and CDR2 ANQGSEA come from the germline V gene. CDR3 length equals 13 residues. V gave up 7 bases and J gave up 0 bases, with 10 bases separating them. Sequencing used immunoSEQ multiplex PCR; TCRdb keeps in-frame clones, though not all of them. Of about 33,000 clones detected, roughly nine tenths appear once; the ten largest clones hold 3.5% to 5%. The chain couples TRBV29-1 to TRBJ1-3; D unclear. The receptor comes from a man aged 35-75 years with stage I lung adenocarcinoma. The starting material was peripheral blood, obtained before any cancer treatment. The chain's CDR3 is CSGTGSSGNTIYF. The CDR3 nucleotides read TGCAGCGGTACGGGGAGCTCTGGAAACACCATATATTTT.